The 8 T cell receptor beta chains reported below all come from one sample, sequenced in a study of metastatic and nonmetastatic thyroid tumors. Through MiXCR, TCRdb re-clonotyped the PCR reads. Of tens of thousands of clones in the sample, 25% to 35% were seen once. All patients were untreated before thyroid surgery. The source material was blood. These receptors were obtained from a female donor with papillary thyroid cancer or a benign thyroid nodule (not recorded which). Some clones in this sample may be carry-over from other donors' samples.

The CDR3 protein is CASRSQAGYYEQYF. The CDR3 bases are TGTGCCAGCAGGTCCCAGGCGGGCTACTACGAGCAGTACTTC. This chain connects TRBV28 to TRBJ2-7; D may be TRBD2 (5 bases). Trimming cost V 6 bases and J 3 bases, with 15 bases left between them. The germline V gene has CDR1 MDHEN and CDR2 SYDVKM. The CDR3 has 14 residues.

For the CDR3, the DNA is TGTGCCAGCAGTTACCCGGGACAGGGGGCGAATGAGCAGTTCTTC. Encoded protein: CASSYPGQGANEQFF. The chain is built from TRBV6-5 and TRBJ2-1; 12 bases line up with TRBD1. V trimming: 2 bases; J trimming: 7 bases; junction bases outside the gene matches: 3. Germline V lookup: CDR1 MNHEY, CDR2 SVGAGI. CDR3 length: 15 residues.

V is TRBV6-5 and J is TRBJ2-3, with TRBD2 matching over 7 bases. Germline assignment: CDR1 MNHEY and CDR2 SVGAGI. This CDR3 is built from 18 residues. Unmatched junction bases numbered 16, after V lost 2 bases and J lost 5 bases. The chain's CDR3 is CASSYRDPWTRGGDTQYF. In DNA, the CDR3 is TGTGCCAGCAGTTACCGCGACCCCTGGACTAGGGGAGGAGATACGCAGTATTTT.

The gene calls are TRBV6-4 and TRBJ1-2; no clear D. Trimming shortened V by 4 bases and J by 7 bases, and 13 bases separated the two germline ends. Germline CDR1 is MRHNA and CDR2 is SNTAGT. The CDR3 has 13 amino acids. The CDR3 sequence: CASSGEGNGGYTF. DNA for the CDR3: TGTGCCAGCAGTGGTGAAGGGAATGGTGGCTACACCTTC.

The chain uses TRBV19 and TRBJ2-5; the match to TRBD2 covers 9 bases. The V segment lost 6 bases and the J segment 1 base; nucleotides outside the gene matches: 6. Germline V gives CDR1 LNHDA, CDR2 SQIVND (reference sequence). CDR3 length: 15 residues. This chain's CDR3 is CASRAIAGAQETQYF. The CDR3 coding sequence is TGTGCCAGTAGGGCTATAGCGGGGGCCCAAGAGACCCAGTACTTC. The full variable domain, with the rest looked up from reference TRBV19 and TRBJ2-5, is DGGITQSPKYLFRKEGQNVTLSCEQNLNHDAMYWYRQDPGQGLRLIYYSQIVNDFQKGDIAEGYSVSREKKESFPLTVTSAQKNPTAFYLCASRAIAGAQETQYFGPGTRLLVL.

This clone appeared a few times. This may stem from a read error, because a much larger clone lies one nucleotide away. The chain uses TRBV29-1 and TRBJ2-3, with TRBD1 as a possible D gene (5 bases). CDR1 is SQVTM and CDR2 is ANQGSEA in the germline V gene. The CDR3 spans 12 residues. Here the CDR3 DNA reads TGCAGCGTTGTCAGCGTCACAGGTACGCAGTATTTT. As protein: CSVVSVTGTQYF.

The V gene is TRBV11-2, the J gene TRBJ2-2, with a tentative D call TRBD2 (6 bases). Germline V gene lookup returns CDR1 SGHAT and CDR2 FQNNGV. The CDR3 totals 20 residues. V was pared by 0 bases and J by 3 bases, with 23 bases between. As DNA, the CDR3 is TGTGCCAGCAGCTTAGAGGATCGCTTTGCGGGGTCTTCCGACACCGGGGAGCTGTTTTTT. Translating gives CASSLEDRFAGSSDTGELFF.

This clone was picked up a small number of times. The chain combines TRBV6-4 with TRBJ1-4; maybe TRBD1 (5 bases). Germline CDR1 and CDR2: MRHNA and SNTAGT. V was cut by 0 bases and J by 0 bases, with 5 bases left in between. The CDR3 consists of 15 residues. The CDR3 region is CASSDSGPTNEKLFF. CDR3 DNA sequence: TGTGCCAGCAGTGACTCGGGGCCAACTAATGAAAAACTGTTTTTT.